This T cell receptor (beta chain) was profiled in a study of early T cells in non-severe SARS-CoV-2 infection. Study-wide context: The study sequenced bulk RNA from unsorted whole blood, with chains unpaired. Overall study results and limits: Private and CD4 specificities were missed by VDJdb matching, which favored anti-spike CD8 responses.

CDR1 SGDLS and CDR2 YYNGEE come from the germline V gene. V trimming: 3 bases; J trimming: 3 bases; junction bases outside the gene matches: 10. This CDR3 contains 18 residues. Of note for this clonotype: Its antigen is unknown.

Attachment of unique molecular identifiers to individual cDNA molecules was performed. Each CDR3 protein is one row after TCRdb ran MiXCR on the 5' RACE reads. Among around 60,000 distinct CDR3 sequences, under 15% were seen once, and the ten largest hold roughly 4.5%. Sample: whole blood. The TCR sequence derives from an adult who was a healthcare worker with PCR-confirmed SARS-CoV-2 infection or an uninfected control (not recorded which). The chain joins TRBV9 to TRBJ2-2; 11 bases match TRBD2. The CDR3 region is CASSARHSGRADTGELFF. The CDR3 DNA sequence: TGTGCCAGCAGCGCTCGTCATAGCGGGAGGGCCGACACCGGGGAGCTGTTTTTT.